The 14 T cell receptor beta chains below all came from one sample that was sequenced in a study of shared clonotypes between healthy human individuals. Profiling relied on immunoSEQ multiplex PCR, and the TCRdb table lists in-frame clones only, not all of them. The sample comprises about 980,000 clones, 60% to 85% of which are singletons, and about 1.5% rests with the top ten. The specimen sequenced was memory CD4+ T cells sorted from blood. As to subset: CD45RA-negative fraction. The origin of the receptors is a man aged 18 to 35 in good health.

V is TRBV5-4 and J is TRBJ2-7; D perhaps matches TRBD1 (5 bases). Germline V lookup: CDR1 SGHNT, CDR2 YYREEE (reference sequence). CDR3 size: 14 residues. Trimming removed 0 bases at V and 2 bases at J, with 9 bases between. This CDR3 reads CASSLGAGTYEQYF. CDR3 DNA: TGTGCCAGCAGCTTGGGCGCAGGGACCTACGAGCAGTACTTC. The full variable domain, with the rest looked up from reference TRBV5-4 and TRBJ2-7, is ETGVTQSPTHLIKTRGQQVTLRCSSQSGHNTVSWYQQALGQGPQFIFQYYREEENGRGNFPPRFSGLQFPNYSSELNVNALELDDSALYLCASSLGAGTYEQYFGPGTRLTVT.

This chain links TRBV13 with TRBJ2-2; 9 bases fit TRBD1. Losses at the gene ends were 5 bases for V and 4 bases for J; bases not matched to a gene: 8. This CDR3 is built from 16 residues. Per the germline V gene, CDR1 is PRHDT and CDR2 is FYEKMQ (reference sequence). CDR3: CASSIQGAPITGELFF. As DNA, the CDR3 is TGTGCCAGCAGCATACAGGGGGCGCCGATCACCGGGGAGCTGTTTTTT.

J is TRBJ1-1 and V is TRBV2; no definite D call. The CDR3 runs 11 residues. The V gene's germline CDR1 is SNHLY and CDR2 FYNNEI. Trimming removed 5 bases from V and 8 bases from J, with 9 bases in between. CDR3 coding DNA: TGTGCCAGCAGTCTTGGCACAGAAGCTTTCTTT. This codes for CASSLGTEAFF.

CDR3 sequence (DNA): TGTGCCAGCAGTCTCGGACCCGGGGTGTTTTTT. Translation: CASSLGPGVFF. The chain joins TRBV28 to TRBJ1-4; D uncertain. CDR3 length: 11 residues. Germline assignment: CDR1 MDHEN and CDR2 SYDVKM. The V end lost 5 bases, the J end lost 15 bases, and 13 bases lay between the germline ends.

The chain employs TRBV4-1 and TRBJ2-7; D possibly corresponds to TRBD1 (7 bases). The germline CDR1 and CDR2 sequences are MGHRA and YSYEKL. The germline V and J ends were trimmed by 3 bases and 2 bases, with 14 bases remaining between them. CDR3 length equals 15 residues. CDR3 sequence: CASSHPGGGTYEQYF. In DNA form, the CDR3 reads TGCGCCAGCAGCCACCCCGGAGGGGGCACCTACGAGCAGTACTTC.

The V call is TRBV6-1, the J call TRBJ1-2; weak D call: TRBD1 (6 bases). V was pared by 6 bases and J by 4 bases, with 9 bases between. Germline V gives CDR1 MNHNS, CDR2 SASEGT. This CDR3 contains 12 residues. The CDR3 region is CASRGGAYGYTF. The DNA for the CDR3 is TGTGCCAGCAGGGGGGGCGCCTATGGCTACACCTTC.

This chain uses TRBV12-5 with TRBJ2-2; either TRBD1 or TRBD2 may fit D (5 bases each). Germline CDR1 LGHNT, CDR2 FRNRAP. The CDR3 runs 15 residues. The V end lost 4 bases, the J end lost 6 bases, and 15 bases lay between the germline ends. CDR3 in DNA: TGTGCTAGTGGTTCGCAGGCAGGGACCTCCGGGGAGCTGTTTTTT. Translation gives CASGSQAGTSGELFF. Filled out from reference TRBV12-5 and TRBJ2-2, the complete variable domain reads DARVTQTPRHKVTEMGQEVTMRCQPILGHNTVFWYRQTMMQGLELLAYFRNRAPLDDSGMPKDRFSAEMPDATLATLKIQPSEPRDSAVYFCASGSQAGTSGELFFGEGSRLTVL.

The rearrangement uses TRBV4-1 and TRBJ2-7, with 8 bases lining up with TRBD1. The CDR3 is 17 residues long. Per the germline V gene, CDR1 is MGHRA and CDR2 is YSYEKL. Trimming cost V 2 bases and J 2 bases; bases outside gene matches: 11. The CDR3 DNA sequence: TGCGCCAGCAGCCAAACAGGGGGAAAACTCTCAACCTACGAGCAGTACTTC. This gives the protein CASSQTGGKLSTYEQYF.

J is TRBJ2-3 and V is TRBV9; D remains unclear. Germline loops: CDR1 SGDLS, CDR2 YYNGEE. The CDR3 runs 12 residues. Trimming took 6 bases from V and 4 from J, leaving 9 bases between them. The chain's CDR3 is CASNSGPDTQYF. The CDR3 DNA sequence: TGTGCCAGCAACTCAGGCCCAGATACGCAGTATTTT.

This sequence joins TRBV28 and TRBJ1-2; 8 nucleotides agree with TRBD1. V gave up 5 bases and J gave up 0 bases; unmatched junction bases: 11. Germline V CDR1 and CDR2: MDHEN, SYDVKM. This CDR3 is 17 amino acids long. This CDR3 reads CASSSLGQETANYGYTF. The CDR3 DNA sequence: TGTGCCAGCAGTAGCCTGGGACAGGAGACCGCTAACTATGGCTACACCTTC.

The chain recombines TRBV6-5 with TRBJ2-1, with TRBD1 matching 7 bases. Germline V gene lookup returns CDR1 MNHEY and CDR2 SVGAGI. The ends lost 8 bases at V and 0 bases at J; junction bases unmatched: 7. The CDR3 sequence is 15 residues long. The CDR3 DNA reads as TGTGCCAGCTCCTCGGGACAGTACTCCTACAATGAGCAGTTCTTC. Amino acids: CASSSGQYSYNEQFF.

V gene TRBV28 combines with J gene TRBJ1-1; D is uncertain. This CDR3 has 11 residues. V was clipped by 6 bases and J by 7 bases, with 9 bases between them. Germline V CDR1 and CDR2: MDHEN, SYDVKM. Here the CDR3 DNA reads TGTGCCAGCAGCCCTCGAGTTGAAGCTTTCTTT. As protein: CASSPRVEAFF.

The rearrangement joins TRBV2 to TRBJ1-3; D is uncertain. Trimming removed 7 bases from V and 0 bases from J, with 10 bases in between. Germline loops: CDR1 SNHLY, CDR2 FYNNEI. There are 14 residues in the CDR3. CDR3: CASMEVNSGNTIYF. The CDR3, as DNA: TGTGCCAGCATGGAAGTCAACTCTGGAAACACCATATATTTT.

CDR3 nucleotides: TGTGCCAGCAGCGATAGGGACGCCTCAGAGACCCAGTACTTC. It specifies CASSDRDASETQYF. The chain combines TRBV28 with TRBJ2-5; possibly TRBD1 or TRBD2 for D (5 bases each). Trimming pared 6 bases from V and 4 bases from J, leaving 15 bases between. The CDR3 runs to 14 residues. CDR1 is MDHEN, CDR2 SYDVKM, per germline.